This T cell receptor beta chain was obtained from a study of metastatic and nonmetastatic thyroid tumors. Study context: A comparison of repertoires was made across blood and tumor or nodule tissue from malignant and benign thyroid patients. Broader study findings: Across blood and tumor, TCR beta diversity in malignant thyroid tumors was reportedly significantly higher than in benign nodules.

This clone was seen only a few times. Its antigen is currently unknown. Per the original data handling: The study built a papillary thyroid cancer distant-metastasis classifier from CDR3 differences across clinicopathological groups. MiXCR was used by TCRdb to re-call the PCR reads. TCRdb, not the original authors, processed these V and J calls. The repertoire includes approximately 13,000 clones, around 25% of them detected once, and around 12% sits in the top ten. Every patient underwent thyroid surgery untreated. This clonotype was obtained from a female donor with papillary thyroid cancer or a benign thyroid nodule (not recorded which). Some clones in this sample may be carry-over from other donors' samples. The sample comprised adjacent normal tissue.

CDR3 residues: CASSLSRGLWNTIYF. Written as DNA, the CDR3 is TGTGCCAGCAGTTTGAGCAGGGGGCTTTGGAACACCATATATTTT. V and J are TRBV28 and TRBJ1-3; 8 bases match TRBD1. The CDR3 runs to 15 residues. CDR1 is MDHEN and CDR2 is SYDVKM in the germline V gene. The V and J ends lost 3 bases and 7 bases, in that order; junction bases with no gene match: 8.